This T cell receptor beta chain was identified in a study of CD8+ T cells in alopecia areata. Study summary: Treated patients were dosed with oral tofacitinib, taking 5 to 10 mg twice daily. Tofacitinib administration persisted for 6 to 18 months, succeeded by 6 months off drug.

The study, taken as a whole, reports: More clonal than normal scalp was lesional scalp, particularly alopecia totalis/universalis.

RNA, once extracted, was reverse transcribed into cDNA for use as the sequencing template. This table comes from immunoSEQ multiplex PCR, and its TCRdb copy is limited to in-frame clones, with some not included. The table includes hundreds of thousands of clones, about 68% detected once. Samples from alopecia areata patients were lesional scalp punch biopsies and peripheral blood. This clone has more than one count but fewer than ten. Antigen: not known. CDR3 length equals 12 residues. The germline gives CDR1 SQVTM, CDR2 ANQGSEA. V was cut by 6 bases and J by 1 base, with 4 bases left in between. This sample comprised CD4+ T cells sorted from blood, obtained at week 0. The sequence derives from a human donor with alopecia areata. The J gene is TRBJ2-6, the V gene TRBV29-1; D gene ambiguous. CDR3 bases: TGCAGCGTCACATCTGGGGCCAACGTCCTGACTTTC. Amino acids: CSVTSGANVLTF. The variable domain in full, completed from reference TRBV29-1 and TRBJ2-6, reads SAVISQKPSRDICQRGTSLTIQCQVDSQVTMMFWYRQQPGQSLTLIATANQGSEATYESGFVIDKFPISRPNLTFSTLTVSNMSPEDSSIYLCSVTSGANVLTFGAGSRLTVL.